This TCR beta chain is drawn from a study of long-term antiretroviral therapy in people with HIV. This clone was counted a few times. Germline V lookup: CDR1 MDHEN, CDR2 SYDVKM. CDR3 length: 12 residues. Trimming removed 8 bases at V and 0 bases at J, with 7 bases between. The assay, immunoSEQ v3.0, was run at survey level. Assay used: immunoSEQ multiplex PCR; TCRdb lists only in-frame clones, some missing. The repertoire consists of about 25,000 clones, with 80% to 90% occurring once and the leading ten covering more than 15%. The V gene is TRBV28, the J gene TRBJ1-2; no definite D call. This receptor was obtained from a man aged 50 to 60 with HIV. Here the sequenced sample was unsorted PBMCs, taken 1.2 years after starting antiretroviral therapy. The CDR3 sequence is CASLRANYGYTF. In nucleotides, the CDR3 is TGTGCCAGCCTACGAGCTAACTATGGCTACACCTTC.